This entry concerns a single T cell receptor beta chain. In the original processing: Amplifying reference gene primers gave estimates of nucleated cell counts. The table came from immunoSEQ multiplex PCR; TCRdb's copy has only in-frame clones and leaves some out. V, J and clone size derive from that table, while D and trimming were established from the DNA sequence. The sample yields about 200,000 clones, approximately 91% seen once. This sample is drawn from a study of blood T cell repertoires in COVID-19. The germline gives CDR1 SGDLS, CDR2 YYNGEE. CDR3 length: 17 amino acids. J lost 2 bases, V lost 0 bases, and 6 bases had no gene match.

The specimen sequenced was peripheral blood. The clonotype originates from a woman in her forties with acute or convalescent COVID-19. This chain connects TRBV9 to TRBJ2-1, with 9 bases lining up with TRBD2. The CDR3 region has the DNA TGTGCCAGCAGCGTAGCTCCAGCGGGAGGAGCCTACAATGAGCAGTTCTTC. Translated: CASSVAPAGGAYNEQFF.